Listed below are T cell receptor beta chains from one sample, sequenced in a study of cytomegalovirus exposure and HLA in healthy donors. Data came from immunoSEQ multiplex PCR; TCRdb stores just in-frame clones and leaves some out. Of about 200,000 clones listed, around 77% are singletons. The sample comprised PBMCs. The receptors stem from a woman between 25 and 40 years old in good health and CMV-seronegative. The CDR3 runs from the conserved cysteine through the conserved F or W. D genes are given only for firm matches. The size field is filled for only some rows; it gives once, few, many or a size class.

v_gene	d_gene	abundance	len	j_gene	CDR3nt	CDR3aa
TRBV6-4	TRBD2	few	15	TRBJ2-3	TGTGCCAGCAGTTCGGGAGGGGGGTCAACAGATACGCAGTATTTT	CASSSGGGSTDTQYF
TRBV19	NA	NA	14	TRBJ2-7	TGTGCCAGTACCCAACGCTTGACAGGAGGCGAGCAGTACTTC	CASTQRLTGGEQYF
TRBV14	NA	few	12	TRBJ2-2	TGTGCCAGCAGCCTTATGTCCGGGGAGCTGTTTTTT	CASSLMSGELFF
TRBV19	TRBD1	NA	18	TRBJ2-4	TGTGCCAGTAGAAACGGACAGGGGCCGTCCTTAGCCAAAAACATTCAGTACTTC	CASRNGQGPSLAKNIQYF
TRBV7-6	TRBD1	NA	13	TRBJ1-1	TGTGCCAGCAGCCCCGGGACAGTTACTGAAGCTTTCTTT	CASSPGTVTEAFF
TRBV5-6	TRBD1	NA	14	TRBJ1-4	TGTGCCAGCAGCTCAACAGGGGGCTGGGAAAAACTGTTTTTT	CASSSTGGWEKLFF
TRBV9	NA	few	15	TRBJ2-1	TGTGCCAGCAGCGTAGGGTCTAACTCCTACAATGAGCAGTTCTTC	CASSVGSNSYNEQFF
TRBV4-2	TRBD1	few	14	TRBJ2-7	TGTGCCAGCAGCCAAGTAGACAGGGGCTACGAGCAGTACTTC	CASSQVDRGYEQYF
TRBV30	NA	few	12	TRBJ1-2	TGTGCCTGGAGTACTACAGGGTACGGCTACACCTTC	CAWSTTGYGYTF
TRBV21-1	NA	NA	19	TRBJ1-2	TGTGCCAGCAGCAAAAAATGGGCTTGGGACAGGGCAGCTAACTATGGCTACACCTTC	CASSKKWAWDRAANYGYTF
TRBV5-8	NA	few	13	TRBJ2-2	TGTGCCAGCAGCACAGGGAACACCGGGGAGCTGTTTTTT	CASSTGNTGELFF
TRBV2	NA	NA	13	TRBJ1-1	TGTGCCACCGGGAGGGAGGTGAACACTGAAGCTTTCTTT	CATGREVNTEAFF
TRBV28	TRBD2	few	17	TRBJ2-1	TGTGCCAGCAGTTTCTGGACTGGGACTAGCGCATACAATGAGCAGTTCTTC	CASSFWTGTSAYNEQFF
TRBV5-1	TRBD2	NA	16	TRBJ2-3	TGCGTCAGCAGCACCCCGAAGGCGGGGGGCCCAGATACGCAGTATTTT	CVSSTPKAGGPDTQYF
TRBV4-1	NA	few	14	TRBJ1-1	TGCGCCAGCAGCCAAGGGCAGGGATACGGTGAAGCTTTCTTT	CASSQGQGYGEAFF
TRBV10-3	TRBD1	few	14	TRBJ2-5	TGTGCCATCAGTGACCTACAGGGGGGAGAGACCCAGTACTTC	CAISDLQGGETQYF
TRBV7-2	TRBD1	NA	15	TRBJ1-1	TGTGCCAGCAGCTTCGCAGACAGGGAGTACACTGAAGCTTTCTTT	CASSFADREYTEAFF
TRBV29-1	TRBD2	NA	14	TRBJ2-1	TGCAGCGTAAAGCGGGAGGTTCTATGGGATGAGCAGTTCTTC	CSVKREVLWDEQFF
TRBV5-1	NA	few	15	TRBJ2-2	TGCGCCAGCAGCTTATCCGGGACAAAGACCGGGGAGCTGTTTTTT	CASSLSGTKTGELFF
TRBV29-1	TRBD2	NA	20	TRBJ2-7	TGCAGCGTTGTTGGGGGGCCCGGCCTAGCGGGAGGACTTCTAGCCTACGAGCAGTACTTC	CSVVGGPGLAGGLLAYEQYF
TRBV9	NA	NA	14	TRBJ2-3	TGTGCCAGCAGCGTCCGGGGGAACACAGATACGCAGTATTTT	CASSVRGNTDTQYF
TRBV4-1	TRBD2	NA	15	TRBJ2-1	TGCGCCAGCAGCCAAGGGGGACTAGCGGGAGATGAGCAGTTCTTC	CASSQGGLAGDEQFF
TRBV2	TRBD2	NA	14	TRBJ2-5	TGTGCCAGCACTCGGGAGGCTGGGGAAGAGACCCAGTACTTC	CASTREAGEETQYF
TRBV18	NA	NA	13	TRBJ1-4	TGTGCCAGCTCCACGGAAGGAAGCGGAAAACTGTTTTTT	CASSTEGSGKLFF
TRBV23-1	TRBD1	NA	14	TRBJ1-4	TGCGCCAGCTGGACAGGGGGGCTGGATGAAAAACTGTTTTTT	CASWTGGLDEKLFF
TRBV5-5	NA	NA	14	TRBJ1-6	TGTGCCAGCAGCTTCGAGACAGGCATTTCACCCCTCCACTTT	CASSFETGISPLHF
TRBV29-1	TRBD2	NA	16	TRBJ2-1	TGCAGCGTTGAACTCTGGACTAGCGAGACCTACAATGAGCAGTTCTTC	CSVELWTSETYNEQFF
TRBV5-6	NA	few	13	TRBJ1-2	TGTGCCAGCAGCCGCCCGGCTAACTATGGCTACACCTTC	CASSRPANYGYTF
TRBV5-4	TRBD1	NA	15	TRBJ1-1	TGTGCCAGCAGCCCCTACGGGACAGCCAACACTGAAGCTTTCTTT	CASSPYGTANTEAFF
TRBV6-1	NA	NA	15	TRBJ2-7	TGTGCCGGAGGGGTGGGGGGGCCATCGGACTCCGAGCAGTACTTC	CAGGVGGPSDSEQYF
TRBV6-4	NA	many	15	TRBJ2-6	TGTGCCAGCAGTGACGGGGGGACCCAAGCCAACGTCCTGACTTTC	CASSDGGTQANVLTF
TRBV12-1	NA	NA	17	TRBJ1-6	TGTGCCTCCTACCGGACAGGGAGGGGCTCCTATAATTCACCCCTCCACTTT	CASYRTGRGSYNSPLHF
TRBV30	TRBD2	NA	11	TRBJ2-3	TGTGCCTGGAGTGGCGGCGGGGGGCAGTATTTT	CAWSGGGGQYF
TRBV28	TRBD1	NA	13	TRBJ2-1	TGTGCCAGCACAGGGGACAGGTACAATGAGCAGTTCTTC	CASTGDRYNEQFF
TRBV15	NA	NA	16	TRBJ1-4	TGTGCCACCAGCAGAGCCGGGTTAGCAACTAATGAAAAACTGTTTTTT	CATSRAGLATNEKLFF
TRBV9	TRBD2	NA	14	TRBJ2-1	TGTGCCAGCAGCGGTACTAGCGGGGGCGATGAGCAGTTCTTC	CASSGTSGGDEQFF
TRBV7-9	TRBD2	NA	16	TRBJ2-7	TGTGCCAGCAGCTTAGGCGGGAGCGCTATCTCCTACGAGCAGTACTTC	CASSLGGSAISYEQYF
TRBV10-3	NA	few	13	TRBJ1-2	TGTGCCATCAGTGAGCCCACTTTTGGTGGCTACACCTTC	CAISEPTFGGYTF
TRBV19	NA	NA	14	TRBJ2-5	TGTGCCAGTAGTATGTGGGGTCCGGGGGAGACCCAGTACTTC	CASSMWGPGETQYF
TRBV15	NA	NA	14	TRBJ2-1	TGTGCCACCAGCAGACTCGGGGACAACAATGAGCAGTTCTTC	CATSRLGDNNEQFF
TRBV19	NA	NA	20	TRBJ1-1	TGTGCCAGTAGTATCCCTTGGCCTGGACGAGGGGGTAAGTTTGAAACTGAAGCTTTCTTT	CASSIPWPGRGGKFETEAFF
TRBV10-3	NA	NA	11	TRBJ2-7	TGTGCCATCAGGAGTGCGGACGAGCAGTACTTC	CAIRSADEQYF
TRBV7-7	NA	NA	14	TRBJ2-2	TGTGCTAGCAGCTCGGACAGTAACACCGGGGAGCTGTTTTTT	CASSSDSNTGELFF
TRBV2	NA	NA	15	TRBJ1-1	TGTGCCAGCAGTAATCCGGGACACCCGAACACTGAAGCTTTCTTT	CASSNPGHPNTEAFF
TRBV5-1	TRBD2	NA	18	TRBJ2-3	TGCGCCAGCAGCCGACTGGGGGGAGCGGGGAGGGCGGCGGATACGCAGTATTTT	CASSRLGGAGRAADTQYF
TRBV9	TRBD1	NA	17	TRBJ1-2	TGTGCCAGCATCGGAGGAGCCGGGACAGGGGATGGTAGTGGCTACACCTTC	CASIGGAGTGDGSGYTF
TRBV7-2	TRBD2	NA	16	TRBJ2-1	TGTGCCAGCAGCACAAACGCGGCTAGCGGATATAATGAGCAGTTCTTC	CASSTNAASGYNEQFF
TRBV15	TRBD2	NA	14	TRBJ2-1	TGTGCCACCAGCAGGAGAGCGGGAGACAATGAGCAGTTCTTC	CATSRRAGDNEQFF
TRBV7-8	NA	NA	15	TRBJ1-1	TGTGCCAGCAGCTTAGGGGAGGTGTATAAGGCTGAAGCTTTCTTT	CASSLGEVYKAEAFF
TRBV5-6	TRBD1	few	15	TRBJ1-4	TGTGCCACACATTCAACAGGGGTGGGGACTGAAAAACTGTTTTTT	CATHSTGVGTEKLFF
TRBV30	TRBD1	NA	13	TRBJ2-7	TGTGCCTGGAGTGTCGACAGGGTCGGCGAGCAGTACTTC	CAWSVDRVGEQYF
TRBV19	TRBD1	NA	15	TRBJ2-5	TGTGCCAGTAGTGACCGCGACAGGGGGCGGGAGACCCAGTACTTC	CASSDRDRGRETQYF
TRBV5-1	NA	NA	13	TRBJ2-1	TGCGCCAGCAGCTCCCAGGGTTACAATGAGCAGTTCTTC	CASSSQGYNEQFF
TRBV7-9	TRBD1	few	15	TRBJ2-3	TGTGCCAGCAGCTTACTGGGACAGGGGTCAGATACGCAGTATTTT	CASSLLGQGSDTQYF